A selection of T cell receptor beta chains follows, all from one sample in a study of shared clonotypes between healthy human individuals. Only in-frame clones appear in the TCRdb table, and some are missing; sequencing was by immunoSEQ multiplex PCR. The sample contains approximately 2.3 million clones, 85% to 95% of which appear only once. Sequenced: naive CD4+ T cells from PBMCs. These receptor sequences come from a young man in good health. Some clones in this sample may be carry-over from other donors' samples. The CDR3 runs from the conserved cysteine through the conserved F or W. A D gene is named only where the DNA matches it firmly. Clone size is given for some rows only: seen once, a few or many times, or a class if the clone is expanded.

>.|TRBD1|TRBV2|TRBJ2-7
CASSGQGAYEQYF
TGTGCCAGCAGCGGACAGGGGGCCTACGAGCAGTACTTC
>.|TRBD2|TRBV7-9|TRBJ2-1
CASSLAVAGGEDEQFF
TGTGCCAGCAGCTTAGCCGTGGCGGGAGGTGAGGATGAGCAGTTCTTC
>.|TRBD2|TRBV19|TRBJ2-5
CASSIVPSGRAGETQYF
TGTGCCAGTAGTATAGTCCCTAGCGGGAGGGCCGGGGAGACCCAGTACTTC
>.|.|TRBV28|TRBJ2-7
CASSTTGYEQYF
TGTGCCAGCAGTACTACAGGGTACGAGCAGTACTTC
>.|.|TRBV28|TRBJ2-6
CASRQSGANVLTF
TGTGCCAGCAGACAGTCTGGGGCCAACGTCCTGACTTTC
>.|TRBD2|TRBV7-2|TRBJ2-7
CASSLSGIGYEQYF
TGTGCCAGCAGCCTTAGCGGGATCGGCTACGAGCAGTACTTC
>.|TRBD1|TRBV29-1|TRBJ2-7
CSVSDRGPYEQYF
TGCAGCGTTTCGGACAGGGGGCCCTACGAGCAGTACTTC
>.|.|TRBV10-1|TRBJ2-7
CASGGASSYEQYF
TGCGCCAGCGGCGGGGCAAGCTCCTACGAGCAGTACTTC
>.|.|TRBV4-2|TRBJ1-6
CASSQGALLNSPLHF
TGTGCCAGCAGCCAAGGAGCTTTATTGAATTCACCCCTCCACTTT
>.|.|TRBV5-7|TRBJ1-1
CASSLARGRVKRANTEAFF
TGTGCCAGCAGCTTGGCGCGAGGCAGGGTGAAGCGGGCGAACACTGAAGCTTTCTTT
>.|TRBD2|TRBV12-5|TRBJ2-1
CASGLVLAGVHYNEQFF
TGTGCTAGTGGTTTGGTACTAGCGGGAGTACATTACAATGAGCAGTTCTTC
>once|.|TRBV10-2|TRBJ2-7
CASKTVDEQYF
TGCGCCAGCAAAACGGTAGACGAGCAGTACTTC
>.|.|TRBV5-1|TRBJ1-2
CASSGSDGSTIYGYTF
TGCGCCAGCAGTGGGTCGGACGGCAGTACCATCTATGGCTACACCTTC
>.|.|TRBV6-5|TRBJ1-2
CASSRTPYGYTF
TGTGCCAGCAGTAGGACACCCTATGGCTACACCTTC
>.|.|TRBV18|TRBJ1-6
CASSPGGLDSPLHF
TGTGCCAGCTCACCCGGGGGGCTGGATTCACCCCTCCACTTT
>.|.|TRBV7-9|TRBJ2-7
CASSEGPSGSYEQYF
TGTGCCAGCAGCGAAGGGCCCAGCGGGTCCTACGAGCAGTACTTC
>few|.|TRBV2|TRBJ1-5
CASRQTGNQPQHF
TGTGCCAGCAGGCAAACCGGAAATCAGCCCCAGCATTTT
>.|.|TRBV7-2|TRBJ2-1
CASSVVAGMIDEQFF
TGTGCCAGCAGCGTAGTGGCAGGGATGATCGATGAGCAGTTCTTC